Sequencing of this TCR beta chain was carried out in a study of tumor-infiltrating lymphocytes in primary liver carcinoma. Study as a whole: Patients had primary liver carcinoma treated by surgical resection.

cDNA specific to TCR beta was made from 450 to 500 ng of total RNA, with a constant-region primer employed for priming. TCR beta libraries came from three nested multiplex PCR rounds using slightly modified ARM-PCR. PCR rounds one and two used TRBV1-TRBV30 forward primers with a C-beta reverse primer for around 9 cycles each. TCRdb independently ran MiXCR on the multiplex PCR reads; one entry per CDR3 protein. The sample holds 300,000 to 400,000 distinct CDR3 sequences, around three fifths seen once. In the case of this clonotype: A much larger clone lies a single base off, so this may be a read error.

Germline CDR1 is LGHNA and CDR2 is YNFKEQ. The CDR3 runs 13 residues. Alongside blood RNA obtained from unsorted whole blood, germline DNA was also extracted. The sequenced sample was peripheral blood. The chain employs TRBV4-2 and TRBJ1-6; D call uncertain. The receptor was isolated from a man in his forties or fifties with primary liver carcinoma and hepatitis B virus infection. CDR3 in amino acids: CVSSQVRESPLHF. The CDR3 coding sequence is TGTGTCAGCAGCCAAGTGAGGGAGTCACCCCTCCACTTT.